The rows below give T cell receptor beta chains drawn from one sample of a study of cytomegalovirus exposure and HLA in healthy donors. Method: immunoSEQ multiplex PCR; TCRdb's copy keeps in-frame clones and lacks some. The table records a few hundred thousand clones, 70% to 80% of them present only once. The sample was PBMCs. These receptor sequences come from a woman aged 55-70 years in good health and CMV-seropositive. Each CDR3 is given with its conserved first and last residue. D genes are given only for firm matches. Some rows have no size entry. The others give once, few or many, or a class for an expanded clone.

j_gene,d_gene,abundance,v_gene,CDR3aa,CDR3nt
TRBJ2-1,TRBD2,few,TRBV20-1,CSLAGDVQFF,TGCAGTCTAGCGGGGGACGTTCAGTTCTTC
TRBJ2-5,NA,NA,TRBV7-9,CASSLEPRGTQYF,TGTGCCAGCAGCTTAGAGCCTCGGGGGACCCAGTACTTC
TRBJ2-5,NA,NA,TRBV7-9,CASSPRLTLQETQYF,TGTGCCAGCAGCCCGAGACTAACCCTTCAAGAGACCCAGTACTTC
TRBJ2-7,NA,NA,TRBV5-4,CASSWGGGRAPYEQYF,TGTGCCAGCAGCTGGGGGGGCGGGAGAGCCCCCTACGAGCAGTACTTC
TRBJ2-7,NA,once,TRBV30,CAWSRTGYEQYF,TGTGCCTGGAGTCGTACGGGCTACGAGCAGTACTTC
TRBJ2-1,NA,NA,TRBV9,CASSRDGNNEQFF,TGTGCCAGCAGCCGAGATGGTAACAATGAGCAGTTCTTC
TRBJ1-1,TRBD1,NA,TRBV5-1,CASSATQGATEAFF,TGCGCCAGCAGCGCTACCCAGGGGGCCACTGAAGCTTTCTTT
TRBJ2-3,NA,few,TRBV6-5,CASRAVGDTQYF,TGTGCCAGCAGAGCGGTCGGAGATACGCAGTATTTT
TRBJ2-1,TRBD2,few,TRBV6-5,CASSSRTSGYNEQFF,TGTGCCAGCAGTTCTCGGACTAGCGGCTACAATGAGCAGTTCTTC
TRBJ2-1,NA,NA,TRBV10-3,CAISDSGEQFF,TGTGCCATCAGTGATTCGGGTGAGCAGTTCTTC
TRBJ2-2,TRBD1,NA,TRBV7-3,CASHPTGDTGELFF,TGTGCCAGCCATCCCACAGGGGACACCGGGGAGCTGTTTTTT
TRBJ2-3,TRBD1,NA,TRBV2,CASKGALSTDTQYF,TGTGCCAGCAAGGGGGCGCTAAGCACAGATACGCAGTATTTT
TRBJ2-2,NA,NA,TRBV28,CASSSTVNTGELFF,TGTGCCAGCAGCTCAACAGTGAACACCGGGGAGCTGTTTTTT
TRBJ2-3,TRBD1,NA,TRBV7-3,CASSFQGADTQYF,TGTGCCAGCAGCTTCCAGGGGGCAGATACGCAGTATTTT
TRBJ1-4,TRBD1,NA,TRBV9,CASSVSGQGDEKLFF,TGTGCCAGCAGCGTATCCGGACAGGGGGATGAAAAACTGTTTTTT
TRBJ2-1,NA,few,TRBV28,CASTPRWPEQFF,TGTGCCAGCACCCCTCGCTGGCCTGAGCAGTTCTTC
TRBJ1-2,TRBD1,NA,TRBV2,CASSAVDRGYGYTF,TGTGCCAGCAGTGCCGTAGACAGGGGCTATGGCTACACCTTC
TRBJ1-1,NA,few,TRBV5-1,CASSLGQENTEAFF,TGCGCCAGCAGCTTGGGACAGGAGAACACTGAAGCTTTCTTT
TRBJ2-7,NA,NA,TRBV28,CASSSGSSYEQYF,TGTGCCAGCAGTTCCGGGAGCTCCTACGAGCAGTACTTC
TRBJ1-1,NA,NA,TRBV28,CASSLAGQFTEAFF,TGTGCCAGCAGTTTGGCAGGACAGTTCACTGAAGCTTTCTTT
TRBJ1-2,NA,NA,TRBV11-2,CASSSGPYGYTF,TGTGCCAGCAGCTCAGGGCCCTATGGCTACACCTTC
TRBJ2-7,TRBD2,few,TRBV2,CASRALGGRNEQYF,TGTGCCAGCAGAGCGTTGGGCGGGAGGAACGAGCAGTACTTC
TRBJ2-7,NA,NA,TRBV27,CASSLIGGDYEQYF,TGTGCCAGCAGTTTAATTGGAGGAGACTACGAGCAGTACTTC
TRBJ2-5,TRBD2,NA,TRBV5-4,CASSLGLAQETQYF,TGTGCCAGCAGCTTGGGACTAGCACAGGAGACCCAGTACTTC
TRBJ1-1,NA,NA,TRBV6-1,CASSDAGRGAFF,TGTGCCAGCAGTGATGCGGGACGAGGTGCTTTCTTT
TRBJ2-7,TRBD2,NA,TRBV27,CASSSQLAYRSYEQYF,TGTGCCAGCAGTTCACAACTAGCGTACCGATCCTACGAGCAGTACTTC
TRBJ2-3,NA,once,TRBV5-4,CASSTDTSPRRTDTQYF,TGTGCCAGCAGCACTGACACTAGCCCAAGACGCACAGATACGCAGTATTTT
TRBJ2-5,NA,NA,TRBV10-3,CAISGTPQETQYF,TGTGCCATCAGCGGGACACCGCAAGAGACCCAGTACTTC
TRBJ2-5,NA,NA,TRBV5-1,CASSLITAGEKTQYF,TGCGCCAGCAGCTTGATAACCGCAGGGGAAAAGACCCAGTACTTC
TRBJ1-4,NA,NA,TRBV5-1,CASSLAATRKLFF,TGCGCCAGCAGCTTGGCCGCGACAAGAAAACTGTTTTTT
TRBJ2-7,NA,NA,TRBV6-1,CASSETRDEQYF,TGTGCCAGCAGTGAAACCAGGGACGAGCAGTACTTC
TRBJ2-7,NA,few,TRBV7-2,CASSDGAARNEQYF,TGTGCCAGCAGCGACGGAGCGGCCAGGAACGAGCAGTACTTC
TRBJ1-2,NA,NA,TRBV7-2,CASSHADKASGYTF,TGTGCCAGCAGCCATGCAGACAAGGCTTCAGGTTACACCTTC
TRBJ1-6,NA,NA,TRBV6-4,CASSEGAGNSPLHF,TGTGCCAGCAGTGAGGGGGCTGGTAATTCACCCCTCCACTTT
TRBJ2-7,NA,NA,TRBV11-2,CASSHRQSYEQYF,TGTGCCAGCAGCCACCGACAGTCCTACGAGCAGTACTTC